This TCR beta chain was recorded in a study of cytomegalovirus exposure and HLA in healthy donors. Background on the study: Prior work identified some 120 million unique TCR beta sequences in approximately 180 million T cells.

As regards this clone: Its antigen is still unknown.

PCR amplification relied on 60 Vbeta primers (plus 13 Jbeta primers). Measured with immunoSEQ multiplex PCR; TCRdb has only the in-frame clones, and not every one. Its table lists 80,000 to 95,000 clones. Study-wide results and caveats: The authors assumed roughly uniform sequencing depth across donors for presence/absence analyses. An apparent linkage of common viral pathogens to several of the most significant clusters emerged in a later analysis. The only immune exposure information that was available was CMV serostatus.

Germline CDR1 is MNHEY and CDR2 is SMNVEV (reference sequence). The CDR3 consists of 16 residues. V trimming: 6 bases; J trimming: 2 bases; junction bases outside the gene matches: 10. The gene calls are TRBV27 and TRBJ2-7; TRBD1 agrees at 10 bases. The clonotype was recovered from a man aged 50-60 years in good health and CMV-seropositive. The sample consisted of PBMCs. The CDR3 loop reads CASSPGTGASAYEQYF. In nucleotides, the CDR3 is TGTGCCAGCAGCCCCGGGACAGGGGCCAGCGCCTACGAGCAGTACTTC.